This TCR beta chain was obtained from a study of beta chain features in type 1 diabetes (dated by TCRdb to the late 2010s). About the full investigation: Mean age, gender distribution, total cell number and subset yield were not different between patients and healthy donors. Across all samples, approximately 100 million sorted cells were examined, and cell number per subset correlated strongly with RNA yield. The study compared the TCRB repertoires of sorted circulating CD4+ T cell subsets in recently diagnosed type 1 diabetes patients with those in matched healthy donors. Regulatory and stem cell-like memory subsets were isolated from only 8 patients and roughly eight healthy donors, whereas naive and central memory subsets came from all 30 or so donors.

A single peripheral blood draw of approximately 120 mL on average was collected from each donor into heparinised tubes. Using a panel that included CD45RO, CCR7, CD25, CD127, CD95 and CD27, naive, central memory, regulatory and stem cell-like memory CD4+ T cells were sorted on a BD FACSAria II. A purity above 98% was achieved for all sorted populations. PBMCs were isolated immediately by Lymphoprep density gradient centrifugation and stained directly without culture. Samples were stained and sorted in pairs, with one healthy donor and one patient per experiment, so that batch effects were minimized. General conclusions and limits of the study: Patients with type 1 diabetes made fewer insertions and deleted more nucleotides at VDJ recombination sites, implying thymic rearrangement abnormalities. Because the HLA sub-analyses included only small numbers of individuals, any influence of HLA type on TCRB rearrangement was left unresolved. Shorter templates might be favored by PCR, yet because patient and control samples were amplified and corrected together, any such skew would affect both groups equally. Because cDNA rather than genomic DNA was sequenced, highly expressing activated cells could have been over-represented, although no difference in activation and CD3 levels was found between groups. Naive, central memory and regulatory TCRB repertoires appeared to be more similar among patients than among healthy donors. A moderate but significant shortening of TCRB CDR3 length was observed in type 1 diabetes patients in all four CD4+ subsets.

The CDR3 has 12 amino acids, counting the end cysteine and phenylalanine. The CDR3 DNA has 36 bases and is translated from base 1. The junction shows trimming of 5 bases on V and 3 bases on J, plus 5 bases between the germline ends. The germline V gene (reference sequence) provides CDR1 SEHNR and CDR2 FQNEAQ. Comment on this clone: The antigen this receptor binds is unknown. Nothing much larger sits one base from this clone, and base qualities are not available.

The entire amount of isolated RNA was reverse transcribed using the High Capacity cDNA Reverse Transcription Kit, so the sequenced TCRB transcripts were expressed ones. Deep immunoSEQ sequencing was performed on naive, central memory and regulatory T cell samples, with an average of roughly 4 million total reads per sample. Sorted cells were lysed in RLT buffer, and RNA was extracted using DNase-treated RNeasy Micro or Mini kits according to cell number. To prevent cross-contamination, each cell subset was processed individually, whereas patient and healthy donor samples were processed jointly. The immunoSEQ multiplex PCR was used to amplify TCRB sequences from cDNA, generating 87-bp fragments that spanned the CDR3 region. Amplicons were sequenced on the Illumina HiSeq platform. For the original study's pipeline: Synthetic template baselines were used to correct PCR bias computationally, reads within Hamming distance 2 were collapsed together, and singletons that could not be merged were discarded. Reads were aligned against IMGT so that V, D and J genes, CDR3 length and insertions or deletions at six rearrangement sites could be assigned. Within each subset, clonotype counts were normalized to sorted cell number, after which true diversity and Gini coefficients were computed with the tcR R package. The overlap coefficient, calculated on TCRB nucleotide sequences, was used to measure repertoire sharing. Out-of-frame TCRB sequences from naive cells were analyzed to stand in for the pre-selection repertoire. The table comes from immuneACCESS by way of TCRdb, which keeps in-frame sequences with V and J called. Part of the clones is missing from these tables; in studies checked, under half for an unresolved V gene and the rest for unknown reasons. D and trimming come from the DNA, and the V and J calls and clone size come from that table. This sample is represented by a few hundred thousand clones; approximately 15% of them were singletons. 0.03% to 0.04% of the sample is taken by the ten largest.

The receptor's source is a man aged 25 to 45 in good health. Input material: naive CD4+ T cells from blood. The label giving this sample's cell subset or site can be read as: true naive CD4+ T cells. The receptor chain draws on TRBV7-9 and TRBJ1-5, with the identity of the D gene unclear. The CDR3 sequence is CASSPVNQPQHF. The DNA sequence is as follows: TGTGCCAGCAGCCCAGTCAATCAGCCCCAGCATTTT.